The next 4 T cell receptor beta chains were all read from a single sample in a study of shared clonotypes between healthy human individuals. Libraries were prepared by immunoSEQ multiplex PCR; TCRdb keeps only in-frame clonotypes and omits some of them. The table shows a few million clones, with 92% occurring only once. The sample consisted of naive CD4+ T cells from PBMCs. Subset described: CD45RA+ positively selected. These receptor sequences come from a man younger than 30 in good health. Some clones in this sample may be carry-over from other donors' samples.

V usage is TRBV4-1 and J usage is TRBJ2-1, with 9 bases fitting TRBD2. V lost 1 base to trimming and J lost 6 bases; unmatched junction nucleotides: 10. The CDR3 has 17 residues. Germline assignment: CDR1 MGHRA and CDR2 YSYEKL. The CDR3 loop reads CASSQGRTIAGVNEQFF. In DNA form, the CDR3 reads TGCGCCAGCAGCCAAGGACGAACCATAGCGGGAGTCAATGAGCAGTTCTTC.

This chain links TRBV18 with TRBJ1-1, with unresolved D. Germline-derived CDR1 and CDR2 are KGHSH and LQKENI. The CDR3 sequence is 14 residues long. Trimming pared 8 bases from V and 3 bases from J, leaving 16 bases between. The CDR3 loop is CASAYEAAYTEAFF. CDR3 DNA sequence: TGTGCCAGCGCTTATGAGGCGGCTTACACTGAAGCTTTCTTT.

The V and J genes are TRBV11-2 and TRBJ2-5; D is undetermined. Trimming shortened V by 5 bases and J by 2 bases, and 9 bases separated the two germline ends. The CDR3 is 13 amino acids. Germline V CDR1 and CDR2: SGHAT, FQNNGV. Written as DNA, the CDR3 is TGTGCCAGCAGCCGTGGTATACAAGAGACCCAGTACTTC. Residues: CASSRGIQETQYF.

V and J are TRBV6-5 and TRBJ1-1; maybe TRBD1 (5 bases). The germline gives CDR1 MNHEY, CDR2 SVGAGI. Deletions cut 0 bases from V and 5 bases from J, with 13 bases between. The CDR3 extends over 15 amino acids. CDR3 in DNA: TGTGCCAGCAGTTACTCTCAGGGTCGGAGAACTGAAGCTTTCTTT. It encodes CASSYSQGRRTEAFF.